This T cell receptor (beta chain) stems from a study of cytomegalovirus exposure and HLA in healthy donors. Study observations and caveats: It was confirmed in vitro that three of the CMV-associated chains were specific for CMV antigens. What TCR beta sequences reportedly achieved was accurate prediction of HLA-A and HLA-B alleles in most subjects.

To note about this clone: Its antigen remains unknown.

It was with 60 Vbeta and 13 Jbeta primers that the PCR ran. The protocol was immunoSEQ multiplex PCR, while the TCRdb copy is restricted to in-frame clones and leaves out a portion. The sample contains 150,000 to 200,000 clones, roughly 80% of which appear only once. The CDR3 extends over 13 amino acids. Unmatched junction bases numbered 4, after V lost 1 base and J lost 10 bases. Germline V gives CDR1 SGHVS, CDR2 FQNEAQ. The chain links TRBV7-8 to TRBJ1-1; 9 bases map to TRBD1. Source material: PBMCs. This TCR derives from a woman aged 40 to 50 in good health and CMV-seronegative. In nucleotides, the CDR3 is TGTGCCAGCAGCTTAGTACAGGGGGCGGGAGCTTTCTTT. Translated, it gives CASSLVQGAGAFF.